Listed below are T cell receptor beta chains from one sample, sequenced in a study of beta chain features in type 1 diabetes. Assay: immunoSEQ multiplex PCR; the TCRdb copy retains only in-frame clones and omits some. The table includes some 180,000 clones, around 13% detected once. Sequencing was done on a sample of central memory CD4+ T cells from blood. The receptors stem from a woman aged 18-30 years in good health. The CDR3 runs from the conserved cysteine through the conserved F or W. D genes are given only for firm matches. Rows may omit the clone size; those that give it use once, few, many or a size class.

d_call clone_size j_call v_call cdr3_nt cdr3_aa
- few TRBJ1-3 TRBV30 TGTGCCGGTCGAGACAGTGGAGGAAACACCATATATTTT CAGRDSGGNTIYF
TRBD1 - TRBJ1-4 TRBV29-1 TGCAGCGTCTCTAGACAGGGCCATAATGAAAAACTGTTTTTT CSVSRQGHNEKLFF
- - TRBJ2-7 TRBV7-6 TGTGCCAGCAGTCGGATACAGGGCAAGCAGTACTTC CASSRIQGKQYF
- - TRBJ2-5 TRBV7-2 TGTGCCAGCAGCACCCGACAGGGAGGAGAGACCCAGTACTTC CASSTRQGGETQYF
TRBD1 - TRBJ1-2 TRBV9 TGTGCCAGCAGCGCTGCGACAGGGGCGATCTATGGCTACACCTTC CASSAATGAIYGYTF
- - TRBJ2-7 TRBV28 TGTGCCAGCAGTGAGGGGACAAACTCCTACGAGCAGTACTTC CASSEGTNSYEQYF
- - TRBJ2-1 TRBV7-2 TGTGCCAGCAGCTTAGTAGCTGGGGGGAAAGAGCAGTTCTTC CASSLVAGGKEQFF
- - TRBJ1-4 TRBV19 TGTGCCAGTAGTATGTATCGGCAATCGGGTGAAAAACTGTTTTTT CASSMYRQSGEKLFF
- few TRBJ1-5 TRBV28 TGTGCCAGCAGTTCCAGACAGGTCCCCCAGCATTTT CASSSRQVPQHF
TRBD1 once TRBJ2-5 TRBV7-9 TGTGCCAGCAGCACACAGGGGTTATGGGAGACCCAGTACTTC CASSTQGLWETQYF
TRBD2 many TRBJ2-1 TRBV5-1 TGCGCCAGCAGCTACACCGGACTAGCGGGAGTCTACAATGAGCAGTTCTTC CASSYTGLAGVYNEQFF
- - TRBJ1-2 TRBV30 TGTGCCTGGAGTGTACGGGGCCATGCGGGGGGCTACACCTTC CAWSVRGHAGGYTF
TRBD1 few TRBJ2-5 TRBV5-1 TGCGCCAGCAGCTTGGGGACAGGGATCTCTCTAGAGACCCAGTACTTC CASSLGTGISLETQYF
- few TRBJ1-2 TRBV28 TGTGCCAGCAGTTTTGAGTACAGTGGCATAGATGGCTACACCTTC CASSFEYSGIDGYTF